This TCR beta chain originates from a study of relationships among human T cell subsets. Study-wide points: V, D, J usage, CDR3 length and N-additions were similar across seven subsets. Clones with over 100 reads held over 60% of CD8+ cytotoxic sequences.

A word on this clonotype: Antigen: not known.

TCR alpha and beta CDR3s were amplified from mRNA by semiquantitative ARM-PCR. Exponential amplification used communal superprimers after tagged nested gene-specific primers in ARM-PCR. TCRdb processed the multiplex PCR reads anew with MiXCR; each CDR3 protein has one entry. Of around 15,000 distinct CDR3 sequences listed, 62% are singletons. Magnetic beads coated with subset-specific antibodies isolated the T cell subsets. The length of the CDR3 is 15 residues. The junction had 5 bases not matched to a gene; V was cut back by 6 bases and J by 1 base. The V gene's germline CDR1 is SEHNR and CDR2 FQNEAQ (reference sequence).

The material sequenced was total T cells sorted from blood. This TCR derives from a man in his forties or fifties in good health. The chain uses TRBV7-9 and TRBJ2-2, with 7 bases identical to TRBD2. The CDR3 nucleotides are TGTGCCAGCAGTTTGCCTAGCGGGAACACCGGGGAGCTGTTTTTT. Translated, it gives CASSLPSGNTGELFF. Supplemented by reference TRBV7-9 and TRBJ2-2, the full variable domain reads DTGVSQNPRHKITKRGQNVTFRCDPISEHNRLYWYRQTLGQGPEFLTYFQNEAQLEKSRLLSDRFSAERPKGSFSTLEIQRTEQGDSAMYLCASSLPSGNTGELFFGEGSRLTVL.